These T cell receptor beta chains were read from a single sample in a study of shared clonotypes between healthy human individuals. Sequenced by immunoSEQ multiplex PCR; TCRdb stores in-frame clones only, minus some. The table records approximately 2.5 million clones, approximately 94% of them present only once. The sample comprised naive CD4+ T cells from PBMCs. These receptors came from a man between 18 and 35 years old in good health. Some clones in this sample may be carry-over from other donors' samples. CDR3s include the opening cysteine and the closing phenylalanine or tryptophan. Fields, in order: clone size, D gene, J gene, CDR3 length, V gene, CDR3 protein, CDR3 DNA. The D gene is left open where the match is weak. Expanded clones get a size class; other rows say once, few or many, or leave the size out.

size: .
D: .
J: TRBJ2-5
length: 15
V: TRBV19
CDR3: CASSELSGGRETQYF
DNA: TGTGCCAGTAGTGAACTTTCAGGGGGGCGAGAGACCCAGTACTTC

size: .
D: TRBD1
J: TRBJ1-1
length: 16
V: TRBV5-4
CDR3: CASSTGGATSNTEAFF
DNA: TGTGCCAGCAGTACAGGGGGCGCGACGTCGAACACTGAAGCTTTCTTT

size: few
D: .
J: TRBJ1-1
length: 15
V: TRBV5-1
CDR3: CASSWGTVVMTEAFF
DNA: TGCGCCAGCAGCTGGGGAACAGTCGTGATGACTGAAGCTTTCTTT

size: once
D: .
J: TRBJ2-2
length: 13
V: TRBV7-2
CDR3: CASEGPPTGELFF
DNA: TGTGCCAGCGAAGGGCCCCCCACCGGGGAGCTGTTTTTT

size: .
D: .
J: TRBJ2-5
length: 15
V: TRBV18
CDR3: CASSPLSGSGETQYF
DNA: TGTGCCAGCTCACCATTGTCCGGGAGTGGAGAGACCCAGTACTTC

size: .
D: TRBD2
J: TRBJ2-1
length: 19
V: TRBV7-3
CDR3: CASSLLRTSGRAPYNEQFF
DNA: TGTGCCAGCAGCCTCCTTAGGACTAGCGGGAGGGCCCCCTACAATGAGCAGTTCTTC

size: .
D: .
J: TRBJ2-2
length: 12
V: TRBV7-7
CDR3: CASRAVTGELFF
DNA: TGTGCCAGCAGGGCCGTTACCGGGGAGCTGTTTTTT

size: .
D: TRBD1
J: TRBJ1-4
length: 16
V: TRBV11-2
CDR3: CASSLHGDSGAGKLFF
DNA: TGTGCCAGCAGCTTACATGGGGACAGTGGGGCAGGGAAACTGTTTTTT

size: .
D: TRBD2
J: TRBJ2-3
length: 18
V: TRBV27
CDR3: CASSPLASGRASTDTQYF
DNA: TGTGCCAGCAGTCCCCTCGCTAGCGGGAGGGCCTCAACAGATACGCAGTATTTT

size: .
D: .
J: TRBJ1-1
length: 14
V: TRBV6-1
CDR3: CASRESFSPLRAFF
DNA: TGTGCCAGCAGGGAGTCCTTTAGCCCCCTCCGAGCTTTCTTT

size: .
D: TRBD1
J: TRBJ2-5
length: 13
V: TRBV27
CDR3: CASRRTGGETQYF
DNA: TGTGCCAGCAGACGGACAGGGGGAGAGACCCAGTACTTC

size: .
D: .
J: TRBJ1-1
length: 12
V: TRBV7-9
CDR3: CASSPATAGAFF
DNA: TGTGCCAGCAGCCCTGCGACCGCGGGGGCTTTCTTT

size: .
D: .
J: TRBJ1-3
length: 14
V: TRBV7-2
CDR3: CASSPTGGPHTIYF
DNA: TGTGCCAGCAGCCCTACCGGAGGGCCCCACACCATATATTTT

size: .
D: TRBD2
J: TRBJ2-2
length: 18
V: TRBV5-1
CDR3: CASSPGTSGTIGTGELFF
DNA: TGCGCCAGCAGCCCTGGGACTAGCGGTACGATTGGCACCGGGGAGCTGTTTTTT

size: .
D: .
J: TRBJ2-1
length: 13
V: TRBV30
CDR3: CAWSGGAYNEQFF
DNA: TGTGCCTGGAGTGGCGGGGCTTACAATGAGCAGTTCTTC

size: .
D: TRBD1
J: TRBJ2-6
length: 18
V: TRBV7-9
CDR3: CASSSDRGRFSGANVLTF
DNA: TGTGCCAGCAGCTCCGACAGGGGTCGATTCTCTGGGGCCAACGTCCTGACTTTC

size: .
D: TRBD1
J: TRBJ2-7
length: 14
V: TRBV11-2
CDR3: CASSPRDSSYEQYF
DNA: TGTGCCAGCAGCCCCCGGGACAGTTCCTACGAGCAGTACTTC

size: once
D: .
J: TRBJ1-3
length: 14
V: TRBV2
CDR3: CASRSDISGNTIYF
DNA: TGTGCCAGCAGGTCCGATATCTCTGGAAACACCATATATTTT

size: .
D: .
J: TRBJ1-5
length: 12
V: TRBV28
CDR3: CASSPGGRAQHF
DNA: TGTGCCAGCAGTCCTGGAGGTCGGGCCCAGCATTTT

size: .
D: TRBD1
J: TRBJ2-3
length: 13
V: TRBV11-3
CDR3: CASSSTGADTQYF
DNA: TGTGCCAGCAGCTCTACAGGGGCGGATACGCAGTATTTT

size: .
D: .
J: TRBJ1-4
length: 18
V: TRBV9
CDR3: CASSVGNTGRGTNEKLFF
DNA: TGTGCCAGCAGCGTAGGGAATACAGGGCGGGGGACTAATGAAAAACTGTTTTTT

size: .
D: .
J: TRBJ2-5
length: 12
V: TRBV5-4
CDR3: CANGRYQETQYF
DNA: TGTGCCAACGGGCGGTACCAAGAGACCCAGTACTTC

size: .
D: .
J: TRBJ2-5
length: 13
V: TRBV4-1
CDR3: CASSQGPLETQYF
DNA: TGCGCCAGCAGCCAAGGCCCCTTAGAGACCCAGTACTTC

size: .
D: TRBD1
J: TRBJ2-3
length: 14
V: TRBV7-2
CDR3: CASSRTGFTDTQYF
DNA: TGTGCCAGCAGCAGGACAGGCTTCACAGATACGCAGTATTTT

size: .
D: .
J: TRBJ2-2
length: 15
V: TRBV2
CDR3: CASSTNTVATGELFF
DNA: TGTGCCAGCAGTACCAATACGGTGGCCACCGGGGAGCTGTTTTTT

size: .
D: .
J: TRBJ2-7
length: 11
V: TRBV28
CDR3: CASTGSYEQYF
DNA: TGTGCCAGCACTGGCTCCTACGAGCAGTACTTC

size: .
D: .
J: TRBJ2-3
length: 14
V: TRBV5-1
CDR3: CASSLASGTDTQYF
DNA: TGCGCCAGCAGCTTGGCATCTGGCACAGATACGCAGTATTTT

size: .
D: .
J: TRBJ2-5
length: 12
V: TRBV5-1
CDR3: CASSKYQETQYF
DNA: TGCGCCAGCAGCAAGTACCAAGAGACCCAGTACTTC

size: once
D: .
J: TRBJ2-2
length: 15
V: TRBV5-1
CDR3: CASSLVGANTGELFF
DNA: TGCGCCAGCAGCTTGGTGGGGGCCAACACCGGGGAGCTGTTTTTT